This T cell receptor (beta chain) is drawn from a study of blood T cell repertoires in COVID-19. About the study: The United States, Italy and Spain were the sources of the acute and convalescent COVID-19 samples. PBMCs, B-cell-depleted T cells, or T cells provided the cDNA or gDNA that made up the material.

In the study's own analysis: Amplified reference gene primers provided the basis for estimating nucleated cell counts. Method: immunoSEQ multiplex PCR; TCRdb's copy keeps in-frame clones and lacks some. The D gene and trimming were derived from the DNA, and the V and J assignments and clone size from that table. The table lists 380,000 or so clones, 70% to 85% of them singletons, with more than 1% in the top ten. The source of this sequence is a human donor with acute or convalescent COVID-19. The donor label of this sample is uncertain. Input material: peripheral blood.

CDR3 sequence (DNA): TGTGCCAGCAGTCCCGACAGGGGGGTCTACAATGAGCAGTTCTTC. Translated: CASSPDRGVYNEQFF. This sequence joins TRBV6-5 and TRBJ2-1; 9 nucleotides line up with TRBD1. The CDR3 has 15 residues. V was clipped by 5 bases and J by 3 bases; unmatched bases: 5. CDR1 and CDR2 from the germline V gene are MNHEY and SVGAGI.